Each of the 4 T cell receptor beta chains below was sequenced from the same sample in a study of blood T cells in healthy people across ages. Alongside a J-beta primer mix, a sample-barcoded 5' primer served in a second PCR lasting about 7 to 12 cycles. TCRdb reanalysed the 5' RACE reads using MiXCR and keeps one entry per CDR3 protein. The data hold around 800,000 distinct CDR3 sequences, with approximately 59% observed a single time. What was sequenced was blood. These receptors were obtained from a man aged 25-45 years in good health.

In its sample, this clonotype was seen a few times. CDR3 in DNA: TGTGCCAGCAGTTTACAGGGGGGCCTAGAGACCCAGTACTTC. Its protein product is CASSLQGGLETQYF. The V and J genes are TRBV27 and TRBJ2-5; D is perhaps TRBD1 (7 bases). CDR3 length: 14 amino acids. From germline, CDR1 is MNHEY and CDR2 SMNVEV (reference sequence). Trimming stripped 2 bases from V and 4 bases from J, with 11 bases between.

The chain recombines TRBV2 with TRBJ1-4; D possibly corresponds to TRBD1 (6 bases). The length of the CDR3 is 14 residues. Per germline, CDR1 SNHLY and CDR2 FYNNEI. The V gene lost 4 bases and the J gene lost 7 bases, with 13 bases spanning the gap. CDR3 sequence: CASSAKRGAEKLFF. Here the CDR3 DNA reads TGTGCCAGCAGTGCGAAAAGGGGGGCTGAAAAACTGTTTTTT.

The CDR3 nucleotides read TGTGCCAGCAGCCTGCCCCTAGGGGACGGAAGATATGGCTACACCTTC. Translating gives CASSLPLGDGRYGYTF. The chain joins TRBV7-9 to TRBJ1-2; a possible D gene is TRBD1 (5 bases). Germline assignment: CDR1 SEHNR and CDR2 FQNEAQ (reference sequence). The CDR3 consists of 16 residues. Trimming cost V 5 bases and J 5 bases, with 21 bases left between them.

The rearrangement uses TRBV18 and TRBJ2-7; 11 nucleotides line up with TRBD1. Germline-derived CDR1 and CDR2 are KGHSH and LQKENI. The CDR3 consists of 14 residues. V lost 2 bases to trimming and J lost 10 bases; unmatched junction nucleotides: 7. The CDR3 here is CASSPGQGAKRQYF. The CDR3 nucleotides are TGTGCCAGCTCACCAGGACAGGGGGCGAAGAGACAGTACTTC.